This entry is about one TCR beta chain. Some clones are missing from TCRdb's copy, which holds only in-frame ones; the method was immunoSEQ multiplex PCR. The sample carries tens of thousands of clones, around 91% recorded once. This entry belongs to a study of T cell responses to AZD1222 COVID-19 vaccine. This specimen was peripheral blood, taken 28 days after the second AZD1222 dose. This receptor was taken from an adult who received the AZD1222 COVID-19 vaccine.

CDR3 coding DNA: TGTGCCAGCAGCTTATCGGACGGCCCGCTAGGCTACACCTTC. Its translation is CASSLSDGPLGYTF. J is TRBJ1-2 and V is TRBV7-9; D not resolved. CDR1 SEHNR and CDR2 FQNEAQ come from the germline V gene (reference sequence). The length of the CDR3 is 14 residues. V was pared by 2 bases and J by 8 bases, with 15 bases between.